The 12 T cell receptor beta chains below all came from one sample that was sequenced in a study of beta chain features in type 1 diabetes. Sequencing targeted expressed TCRB transcripts, as all isolated RNA had been reverse transcribed. The assay was immunoSEQ multiplex PCR, and TCRdb's table has in-frame clones only and misses some. The table records 350,000 to 400,000 clones, around 15% of them present only once. The material sequenced was naive CD4+ T cells from blood. The receptors come from a woman younger than 35 in good health.

This clone has a handful of counts. The chain carries TRBV28 and TRBJ2-7, with 8 bases aligning to TRBD1. Germline V gives CDR1 MDHEN, CDR2 SYDVKM. V was pared by 3 bases and J by 3 bases, with 10 bases of the junction left unmatched. CDR3 length: 16 amino acids. CDR3 DNA: TGTGCCAGCAGTTTCGGCGGTACCGGGACAGGCTACGAGCAGTACTTC. It encodes CASSFGGTGTGYEQYF.

The genes are TRBV4-3 and TRBJ2-1; 8 bases match TRBD2. Trimming cost V 1 base and J 2 bases; bases outside gene matches: 1. The CDR3 covers 15 residues. Germline V gene lookup returns CDR1 LGHNA and CDR2 YSLEER. The CDR3 sequence is CASSQGLATYNEQFF. The CDR3 region has the DNA TGCGCCAGCAGCCAAGGACTAGCGACCTACAATGAGCAGTTCTTC.

This clone occurred a few times. The chain employs TRBV7-2 and TRBJ2-3; 10 positions match TRBD2. The germline V gene encodes CDR1 SGHTA and CDR2 FQGNSA. J gave up 6 bases and V 5 bases, and 11 bases lay outside the gene matches. The CDR3 spans 16 residues. The CDR3 reads CASSDLAGVPSDTQYF. DNA for the CDR3: TGTGCCAGCAGCGACCTAGCGGGAGTACCGTCTGATACGCAGTATTTT.

This chain connects TRBV25-1 to TRBJ2-3; D call uncertain. V was trimmed by 1 base and J by 0 bases, leaving 8 bases between them. Germline CDR1 and CDR2: MGHDK and SYGVNS. The CDR3 is made up of 15 amino acids. CDR3 DNA: TGTGCCAGCAGTGAATCGCAGCGAAGCACAGATACGCAGTATTTT. Amino acid sequence: CASSESQRSTDTQYF. Together with reference TRBV25-1 and TRBJ2-3, the CDR3 gives the full variable domain: EADIYQTPRYLVIGTGKKITLECSQTMGHDKMYWYQQDPGMELHLIHYSYGVNSTEKGDLSSESTVSRIRTEHFPLTLESARPSHTSQYLCASSESQRSTDTQYFGPGTRLTVL.

This chain joins TRBV11-2 and TRBJ2-5; D unclear. Looked up from germline, CDR1 is SGHAT and CDR2 is FQNNGV. Trimming took off 1 base at V and 5 bases at J, with 11 bases between the two ends. This CDR3 spans 14 amino acids. CDR3 nucleotides: TGTGCCAGCAGCTTAGCTACGGTATCGGAGACCCAGTACTTC. It encodes CASSLATVSETQYF.

This clone was seen more than once but under ten times. The chain carries TRBV5-1 and TRBJ2-6, with D perhaps TRBD1 (5 bases). The CDR3 is 13 amino acids. V was clipped by 0 bases and J by 16 bases, with 14 bases between them. Germline-derived CDR1 and CDR2 are SGHRS and YFSETQ. Here the CDR3 reads CASSLGAGPGLTF. The CDR3 region has the DNA TGCGCCAGCAGCTTGGGGGCAGGCCCAGGGCTGACTTTC.

The V and J genes are TRBV9 and TRBJ1-2; D ambiguous. Per germline, CDR1 SGDLS and CDR2 YYNGEE. V lost 3 bases, J lost 0 bases, and 12 bases lay in between. The CDR3 sequence is 15 residues long. The CDR3 here is CASSARERANYGYTF. For the CDR3, the DNA is TGTGCCAGCAGCGCCAGAGAGAGGGCTAACTATGGCTACACCTTC. The whole variable domain, filled in from reference TRBV9 and TRBJ1-2, reads DSGVTQTPKHLITATGQRVTLRCSPRSGDLSVYWYQQSLDQGLQFLIQYYNGEERAKGNILERFSAQQFPDLHSELNLSSLELGDSALYFCASSARERANYGYTFGSGTRLTVV.

This clone came up a few times. The chain uses TRBV5-5 and TRBJ2-1; TRBD2 matches 9 bases. The germline CDR1 and CDR2 sequences are SGHKS and YYEKEE (reference sequence). After removal of 3 bases from V and 1 base from J, the junction contained 8 bases not matched to a gene. This CDR3 is 17 amino acids long. The DNA of the CDR3 is TGTGCCAGCAGCTGGACCCCTAGCGGGATGTCCTACAATGAGCAGTTCTTC. Residues: CASSWTPSGMSYNEQFF.

The V gene is TRBV18, the J gene TRBJ1-2; 8 bases align to TRBD1. Germline CDR1 and CDR2: KGHSH and LQKENI. The ends lost 1 base at V and 8 bases at J; junction bases unmatched: 6. This CDR3 comprises 14 residues. CDR3: CASSPRQGTEGYTF. CDR3 coding DNA: TGTGCCAGCTCACCACGACAGGGGACGGAGGGCTACACCTTC. The variable domain in full, completed from reference TRBV18 and TRBJ1-2, reads NAGVMQNPRHLVRRRGQEARLRCSPMKGHSHVYWYRQLPEEGLKFMVYLQKENIIDESGMPKERFSAEFPKEGPSILRIQQVVRGDSAAYFCASSPRQGTEGYTFGSGTRLTVV.

This clone was seen only a few times. The chain uses TRBV7-2 and TRBJ2-1; 9 bases match TRBD2. The CDR3 runs 15 residues. Germline V gene data show CDR1 as SGHTA and CDR2 as FQGNSA. The V gene end was trimmed by 0 bases and the J gene end by 4 bases; junction bases not matched to a gene: 1. This CDR3 is CASSLALAGYNEQFF. The CDR3 nucleotides are TGTGCCAGCAGCTTAGCGCTAGCGGGGTACAATGAGCAGTTCTTC. Looking up the rest from reference TRBV7-2 and TRBJ2-1 gives the full variable domain: GAGVSQSPSNKVTEKGKDVELRCDPISGHTALYWYRQSLGQGLEFLIYFQGNSAPDKSGLPSDRFSAERTGGSVSTLTIQRTQQEDSAVYLCASSLALAGYNEQFFGPGTRLTVL.

This clone appeared a few times. CDR3 amino acids: CASSLEGGGRRTVNSEAFF. Here the CDR3 DNA reads TGCGCCAGCAGCTTGGAAGGGGGAGGGAGACGGACAGTCAACTCTGAAGCTTTCTTT. This chain links TRBV5-1 with TRBJ1-1, with D maybe TRBD1 (6 bases). Germline CDR1 is SGHRS and CDR2 is YFSETQ. V lost 0 bases and J lost 6, with 27 bases in between. This CDR3 has 19 amino acids.

The rearrangement uses TRBV7-6 and TRBJ2-3; 8 bases map to TRBD2. V shed 1 base and J 4 bases; nucleotides not matched to a gene: 4. The CDR3 runs to 15 residues. Germline V gives CDR1 SGHVS, CDR2 FNYEAQ. CDR3 DNA sequence: TGTGCCAGCAGCTTAGACGGGAGGGCCTCAGATACGCAGTATTTT. It yields the protein CASSLDGRASDTQYF. The whole variable domain, filled in from reference TRBV7-6 and TRBJ2-3, reads GAGVSQSPRYKVTKRGQDVALRCDPISGHVSLYWYRQALGQGPEFLTYFNYEAQQDKSGLPNDRFSAERPEGSISTLTIQRTEQRDSAMYRCASSLDGRASDTQYFGPGTRLTVL.